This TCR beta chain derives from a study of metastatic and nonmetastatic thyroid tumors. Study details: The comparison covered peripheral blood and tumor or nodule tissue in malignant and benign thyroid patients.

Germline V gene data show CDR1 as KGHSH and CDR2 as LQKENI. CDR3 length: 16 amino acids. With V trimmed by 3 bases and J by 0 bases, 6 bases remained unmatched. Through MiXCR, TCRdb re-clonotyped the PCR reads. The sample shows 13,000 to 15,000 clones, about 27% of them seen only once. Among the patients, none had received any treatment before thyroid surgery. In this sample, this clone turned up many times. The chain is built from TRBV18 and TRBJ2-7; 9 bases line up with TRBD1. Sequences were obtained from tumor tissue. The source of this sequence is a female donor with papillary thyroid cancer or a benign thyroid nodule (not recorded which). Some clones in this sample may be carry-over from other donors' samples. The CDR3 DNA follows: TGTGCCAGCTCACCCTGGCCGGGACAGGGCTCCTACGAGCAGTACTTC. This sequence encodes CASSPWPGQGSYEQYF.